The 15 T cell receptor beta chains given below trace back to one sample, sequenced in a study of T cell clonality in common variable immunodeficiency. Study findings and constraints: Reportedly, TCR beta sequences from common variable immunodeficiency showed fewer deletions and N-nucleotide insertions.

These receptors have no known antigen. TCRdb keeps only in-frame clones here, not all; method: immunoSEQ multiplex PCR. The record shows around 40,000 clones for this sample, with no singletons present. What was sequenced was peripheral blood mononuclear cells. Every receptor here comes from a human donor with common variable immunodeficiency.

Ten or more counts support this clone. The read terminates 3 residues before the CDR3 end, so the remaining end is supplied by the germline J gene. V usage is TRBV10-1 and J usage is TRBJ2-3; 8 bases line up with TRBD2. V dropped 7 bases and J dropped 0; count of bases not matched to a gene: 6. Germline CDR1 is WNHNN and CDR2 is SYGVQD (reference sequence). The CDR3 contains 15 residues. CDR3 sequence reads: CASNFSGDSTDTQYF. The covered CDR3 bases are TGCGCCAGCAACTTTAGCGGGGATAGCACAGATACG.

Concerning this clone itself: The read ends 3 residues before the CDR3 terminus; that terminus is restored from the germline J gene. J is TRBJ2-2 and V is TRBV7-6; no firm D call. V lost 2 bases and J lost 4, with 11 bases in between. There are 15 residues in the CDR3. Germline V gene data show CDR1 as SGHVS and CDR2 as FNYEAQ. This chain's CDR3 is CASSLSAVITGELFF. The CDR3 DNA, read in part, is TGTGCCAGCAGCTTAAGCGCTGTGATCACCGGGGAG.

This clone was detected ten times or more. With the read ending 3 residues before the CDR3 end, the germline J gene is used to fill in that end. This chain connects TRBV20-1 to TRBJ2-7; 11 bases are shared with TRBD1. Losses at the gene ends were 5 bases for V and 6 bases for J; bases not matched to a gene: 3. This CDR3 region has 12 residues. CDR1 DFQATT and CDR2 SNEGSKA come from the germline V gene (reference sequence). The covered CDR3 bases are TGCAGTGCTTCGGACAGGGGGCGCGAG. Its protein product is CSASDRGRE. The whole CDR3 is CSASDRGREQYF.

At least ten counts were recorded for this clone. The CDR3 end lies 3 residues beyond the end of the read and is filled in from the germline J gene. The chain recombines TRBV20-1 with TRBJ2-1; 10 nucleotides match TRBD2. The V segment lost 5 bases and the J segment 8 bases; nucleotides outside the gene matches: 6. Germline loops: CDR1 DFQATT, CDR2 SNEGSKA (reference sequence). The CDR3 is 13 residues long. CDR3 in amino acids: CSALGTSDDEQFF. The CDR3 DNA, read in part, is TGCAGTGCTCTCGGGACTAGCGACGATGAG.

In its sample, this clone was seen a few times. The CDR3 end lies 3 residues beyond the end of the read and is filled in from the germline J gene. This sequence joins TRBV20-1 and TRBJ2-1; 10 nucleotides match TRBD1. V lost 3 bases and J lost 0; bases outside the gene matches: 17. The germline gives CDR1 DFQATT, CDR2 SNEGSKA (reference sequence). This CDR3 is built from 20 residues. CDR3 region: CSASVLGTGVAESSYNEQFF. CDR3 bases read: TGCAGTGCTAGTGTATTGGGGACAGGGGTAGCGGAGAGCTCCTACAATGAG.

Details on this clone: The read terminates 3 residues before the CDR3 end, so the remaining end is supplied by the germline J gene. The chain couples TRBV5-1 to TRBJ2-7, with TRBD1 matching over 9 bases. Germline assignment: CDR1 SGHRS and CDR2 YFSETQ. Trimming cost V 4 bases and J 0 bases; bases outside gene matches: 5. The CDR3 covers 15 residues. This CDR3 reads CASSVGQGLSYEQYF. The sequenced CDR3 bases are TGCGCCAGCAGCGTGGGACAGGGTCTCTCCTACGAG. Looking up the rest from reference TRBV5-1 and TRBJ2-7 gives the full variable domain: KAGVTQTPRYLIKTRGQQVTLSCSPISGHRSVSWYQQTPGQGLQFLFEYFSETQRNKGNFPGRFSGRQFSNSRSEMNVSTLELGDSALYLCASSVGQGLSYEQYFGPGTRLTVT.

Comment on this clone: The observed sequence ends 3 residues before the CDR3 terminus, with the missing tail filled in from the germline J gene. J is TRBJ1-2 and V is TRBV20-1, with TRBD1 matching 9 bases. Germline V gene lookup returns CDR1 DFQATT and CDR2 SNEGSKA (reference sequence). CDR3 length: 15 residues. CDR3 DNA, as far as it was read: TGCAGTGCTAGAAGACACACAGGGGGCGCGACGGGC. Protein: CSARRHTGGATG. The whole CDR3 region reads CSARRHTGGATGYTF.

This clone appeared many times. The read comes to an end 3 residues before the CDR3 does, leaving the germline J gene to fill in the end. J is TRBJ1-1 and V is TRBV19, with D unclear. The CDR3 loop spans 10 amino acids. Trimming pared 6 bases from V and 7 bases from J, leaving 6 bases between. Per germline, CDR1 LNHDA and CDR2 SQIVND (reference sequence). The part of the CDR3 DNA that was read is TGTGCCAGTAGCCAAAATGAA. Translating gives CASSQNE. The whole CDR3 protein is CASSQNEAFF.

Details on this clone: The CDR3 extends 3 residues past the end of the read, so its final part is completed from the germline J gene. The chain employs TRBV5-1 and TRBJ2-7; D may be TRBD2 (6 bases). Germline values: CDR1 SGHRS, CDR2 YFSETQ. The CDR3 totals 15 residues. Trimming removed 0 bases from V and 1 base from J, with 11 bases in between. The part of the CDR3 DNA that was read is TGCGCCAGCAGCTTGGATAGCGGCGCATCCTACGAG. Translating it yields CASSLDSGASYE. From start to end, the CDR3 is CASSLDSGASYEQYF.

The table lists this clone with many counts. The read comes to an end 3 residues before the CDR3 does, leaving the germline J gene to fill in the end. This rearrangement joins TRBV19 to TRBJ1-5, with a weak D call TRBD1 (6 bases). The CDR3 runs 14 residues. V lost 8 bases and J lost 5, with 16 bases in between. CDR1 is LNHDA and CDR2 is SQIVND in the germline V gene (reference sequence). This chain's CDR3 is CASRTQGEHQPQHF. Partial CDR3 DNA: TGTGCCAGTCGTACACAGGGTGAGCATCAGCCC.

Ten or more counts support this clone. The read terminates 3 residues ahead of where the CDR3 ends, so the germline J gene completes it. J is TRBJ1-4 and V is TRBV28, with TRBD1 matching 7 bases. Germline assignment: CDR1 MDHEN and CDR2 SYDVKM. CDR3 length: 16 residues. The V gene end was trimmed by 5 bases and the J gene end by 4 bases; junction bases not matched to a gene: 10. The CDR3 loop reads CASSRGVTGINEKLFF. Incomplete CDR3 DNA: TGTGCCAGCAGTCGCGGCGTGACAGGGATTAATGAAAAA.

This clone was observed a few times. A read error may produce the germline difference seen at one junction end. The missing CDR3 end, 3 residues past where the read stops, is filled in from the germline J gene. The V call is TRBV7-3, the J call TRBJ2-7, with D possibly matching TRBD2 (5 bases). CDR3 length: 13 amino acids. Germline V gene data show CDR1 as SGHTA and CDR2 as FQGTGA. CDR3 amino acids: CSSSLNEGYEQYF. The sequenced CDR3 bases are TGTTCCAGCAGCTTAAATGAGGGCTACGAG.

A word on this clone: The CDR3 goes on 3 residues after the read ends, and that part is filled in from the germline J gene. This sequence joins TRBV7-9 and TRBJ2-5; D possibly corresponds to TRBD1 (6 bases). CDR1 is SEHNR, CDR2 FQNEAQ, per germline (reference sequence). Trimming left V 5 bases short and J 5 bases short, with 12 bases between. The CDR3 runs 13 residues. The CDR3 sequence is CASSLQGRETQYF. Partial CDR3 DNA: TGTGCCAGCAGCCTACAGGGAAGGGAGACC. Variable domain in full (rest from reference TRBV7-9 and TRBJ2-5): DTGVSQNPRHKITKRGQNVTFRCDPISEHNRLYWYRQTLGQGPEFLTYFQNEAQLEKSRLLSDRFSAERPKGSFSTLEIQRTEQGDSAMYLCASSLQGRETQYFGPGTRLLVL.

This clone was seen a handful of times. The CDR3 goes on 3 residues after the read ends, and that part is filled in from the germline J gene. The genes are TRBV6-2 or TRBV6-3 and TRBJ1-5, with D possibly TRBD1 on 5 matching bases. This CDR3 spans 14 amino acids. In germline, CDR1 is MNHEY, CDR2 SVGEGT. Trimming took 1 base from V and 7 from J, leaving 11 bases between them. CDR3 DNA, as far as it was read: TGTGCCAGCAGTTACTGGGGGGAAAGCCAGCCC. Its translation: CASSYWGESQP. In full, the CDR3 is CASSYWGESQPQHF.

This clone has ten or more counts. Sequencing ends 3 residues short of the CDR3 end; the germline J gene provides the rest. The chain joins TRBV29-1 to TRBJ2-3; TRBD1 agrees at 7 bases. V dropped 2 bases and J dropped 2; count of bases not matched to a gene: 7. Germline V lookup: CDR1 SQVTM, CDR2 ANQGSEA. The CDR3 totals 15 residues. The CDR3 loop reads CSVEKGARDTDTQYF. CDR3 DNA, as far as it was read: TGCAGCGTTGAAAAGGGGGCACGTGACACAGATACG.